This T cell receptor beta chain was observed in a study of OX40 agonist ivuxolimab in advanced cancers. In the study overall: Enrollees could have had prior anti-PD-1, anti-PD-L1 or anti-CTLA-4 therapy, which 40% to 45% had received. Broader study findings: The CD4+ and CD8+ T cells in the blood had expanded clonally by week 6 at 0.1 to 3.0 mg/kg. Expanded peripheral T cells had an undetermined antigen specificity.

With respect to this clone: Its antigen is undetermined.

With 6 bases removed from V and 0 bases from J, the gap between germline ends came to 11 bases. Germline V lookup: CDR1 MNHNS, CDR2 SASEGT. This CDR3 spans 15 amino acids. Produced via immunoSEQ multiplex PCR; TCRdb's table is partial and in-frame only. This repertoire shows 85,000 to 130,000 clones, 90% found once; its top ten account for 0.31%. The TCR sequence derives from an adult with an advanced solid tumor such as melanoma, head and neck, liver or kidney cancer. The V gene is TRBV6-1, the J gene TRBJ2-2; D is possibly TRBD1 or TRBD2 (5 bases each). The starting material was CD4+ or CD8+ T cells sorted from blood, obtained in a trial of the OX40 agonist ivuxolimab. The CDR3 here is CASRPGTTNTGELFF. The CDR3 region has the DNA TGTGCCAGCAGACCCGGGACGACGAACACCGGGGAGCTGTTTTTT.